The entry that follows covers one T cell receptor (beta chain) sequence. Its target is not known. This sample was taken from a study of cytomegalovirus exposure and HLA in healthy donors. The ends were cut back, 2 bases at V and 3 bases at J, with 11 bases in the middle. The CDR3 has 14 amino acids. The germline gives CDR1 LNHDA, CDR2 SQIVND (reference sequence). Healthy bone marrow donors made up the donor group. Primers for the PCR totalled 60 Vbeta and 13 Jbeta. TCRdb's table, derived via immunoSEQ multiplex PCR, lists solely in-frame clones and lacks some. This repertoire includes about 130,000 clones. Study results and caveats: Diagnosis of cytomegalovirus status made by the classifier reportedly showed high specificity and sensitivity. Roughly uniform sequencing depth across donors was assumed, possibly incorrectly.

This receptor was identified in a woman aged 40 to 50 in good health and CMV-seropositive. The sample consisted of PBMCs. The rearrangement joins TRBV19 to TRBJ2-7; D is perhaps TRBD2 (6 bases). The CDR3 reads CASSIPGDIYEQYF. Written as DNA, the CDR3 is TGTGCCAGTAGTATACCGGGAGATATCTACGAGCAGTACTTC. Full variable domain (rest looked up from reference TRBV19 and TRBJ2-7): DGGITQSPKYLFRKEGQNVTLSCEQNLNHDAMYWYRQDPGQGLRLIYYSQIVNDFQKGDIAEGYSVSREKKESFPLTVTSAQKNPTAFYLCASSIPGDIYEQYFGPGTRLTVT.